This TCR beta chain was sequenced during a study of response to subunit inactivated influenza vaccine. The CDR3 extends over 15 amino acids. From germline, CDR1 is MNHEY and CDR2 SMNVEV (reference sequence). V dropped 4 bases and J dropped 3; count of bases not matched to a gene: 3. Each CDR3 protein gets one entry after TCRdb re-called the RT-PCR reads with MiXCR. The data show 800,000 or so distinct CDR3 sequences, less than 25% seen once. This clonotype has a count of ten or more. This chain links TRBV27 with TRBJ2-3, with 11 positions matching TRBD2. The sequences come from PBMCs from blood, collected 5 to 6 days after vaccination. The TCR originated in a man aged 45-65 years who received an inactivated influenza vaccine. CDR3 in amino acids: CASSYSGRVTDTQYF. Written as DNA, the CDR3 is TGTGCCAGCAGTTATAGCGGGAGGGTTACAGATACGCAGTATTTT.